The TCR beta chain described here comes from a study of metastatic and nonmetastatic thyroid tumors. Study background: The study looked at repertoires side by side in blood and in tumor or nodule tissue from malignant and benign thyroid patients. The study's findings and limits: The reported finding was significantly higher TCR beta diversity in malignant thyroid tumors relative to benign nodules, in blood and tumor.

Study processing details: The study took CDR3 differences across clinicopathological groups and made a distant-metastasis classifier for papillary thyroid cancer from them. TCRdb re-called the PCR reads with MiXCR. TCRdb's processing, not the authors', yielded these V and J calls. The sample holds about 53,000 clones, roughly 22% seen once. Not a single patient had been given any form of treatment at any point before undergoing thyroid surgery. Germline loops: CDR1 LNHNV, CDR2 YYDKDF (reference sequence). The V end lost 1 base, the J end lost 2 bases, and 13 bases lay between the germline ends. The CDR3 is 16 residues long. Worth noting for this clone: Its matching antigen is unknown. Just one base apart from a much larger clone, this may be a read error.

Specimen: blood. This sequence originates from a female donor with papillary thyroid cancer or a benign thyroid nodule (not recorded which). Some clones in this sample may be carry-over from other donors' samples. This chain joins TRBV15 and TRBJ2-3; D might be TRBD1 (6 bases). This CDR3 reads CATSRGRDISTDTQYF. The CDR3 nucleotides are TGTGCCACCAGCAGAGGTCGGGACATATCCACAGATACGCAGTATTTT.